This T cell receptor (beta chain) is from a study of CD8 T cells in Susac syndrome. RNA totalling roughly 0.5 to 1 ug underwent reverse transcription with random hexamers. The amplification used immunoSEQ multiplex PCR on TCR beta CDR3; it spanned 54 Vbeta and 13 Jbeta. Each CDR3 protein gets one entry after TCRdb re-called the immunoSEQ multiplex PCR reads with MiXCR. The sample records 330,000 or so distinct CDR3 sequences, around 91% being singletons. Trimming at V came to 2 bases and at J to 2 bases, leaving 7 bases not matched to a gene. This CDR3 region has 16 residues. CDR1 is SGHDT, CDR2 YYEEEE, per germline.

Sequences were obtained from CD8+ T cells from PBMCs. This chain uses TRBV5-6 with TRBJ1-5; 7 positions match TRBD1. The clonotype originates from a human donor with multiple sclerosis. This CDR3 reads CASSLMRQGGNQPQHF. In DNA, the CDR3 is TGTGCCAGCAGCTTAATGAGACAGGGTGGCAATCAGCCCCAGCATTTT.